A selection of T cell receptor beta chains follows, all from one sample in a study of T cell repertoires in cytomegalovirus infection. MiXCR, applied by TCRdb to the reads, yields one record per CDR3 protein. The repertoire holds fewer than 300,000 distinct CDR3 sequences, with 25% as singletons. Sequencing input: PBMCs. These receptors all come from a human donor in good health (CMV status not recorded). Some clones in this sample may be carry-over from other donors' samples. Each CDR3 is given with its conserved first and last residue. Fields, in order: V gene, J gene, D gene, clone size, CDR3 protein, CDR3 DNA. A D gene is named only where the DNA matches it firmly. Size is stated for part of the rows, as once, few or many counts, or as a class when the clone is expanded.

TRBV7-8,TRBJ1-5,TRBD1,few,CASSAWTGFERDQPQHF,TGTGCCAGCAGCGCCTGGACAGGTTTTGAGAGGGATCAGCCCCAGCATTTT
TRBV4-1,TRBJ1-4,NA,many,CASSPVTGMGEKLFF,TGCGCCAGCAGCCCTGTCACAGGGATGGGAGAAAAACTGTTTTTT
TRBV7-2,TRBJ1-5,NA,many,CASSLETGGGNQPQHF,TGTGCCAGCAGCTTAGAAACCGGGGGAGGCAATCAGCCCCAGCATTTT
TRBV7-9,TRBJ2-7,TRBD2,NA,CASTRPGGYEQYF,TGTGCCAGCACGAGGCCGGGGGGCTACGAGCAGTACTTC
TRBV7-2,TRBJ2-1,TRBD1,many,CASSPQGQDNEQFF,TGTGCCAGCAGCCCCCAAGGACAGGACAATGAGCAGTTCTTC
TRBV5-1,TRBJ1-2,TRBD1,NA,CASSLDRGLGYGYTF,TGCGCCAGCAGCTTGGACAGGGGGCTGGGCTATGGCTACACCTTC
TRBV4-1,TRBJ2-2,NA,NA,CASSQDSNGGSAGELFF,TGCGCCAGCAGCCAAGACTCGAACGGGGGCTCGGCCGGGGAGCTGTTTTTT
TRBV7-2,TRBJ2-4,NA,few,CASSLRRQGKNIQYF,TGTGCCAGCAGCTTAAGGAGGCAGGGCAAAAACATTCAGTACTTC
TRBV5-1,TRBJ2-7,TRBD2,few,CASAGESGGVNEQYF,TGCGCCAGCGCAGGGGAGAGCGGGGGGGTGAACGAGCAGTACTTC
TRBV18,TRBJ2-7,NA,NA,CASSPVTGNDYEQYF,TGTGCCAGCTCACCTGTTACAGGGAACGACTACGAGCAGTACTTC
TRBV7-2,TRBJ1-4,NA,many,CASSPIREGEKLFF,TGTGCCAGCAGCCCGATCCGGGAGGGGGAAAAACTGTTTTTT
TRBV28,TRBJ2-7,NA,NA,CASSGSHEQYF,TGTGCCAGCAGTGGCAGCCACGAGCAGTACTTC
TRBV5-1,TRBJ2-1,TRBD1,NA,CASSRGQGINEQFF,TGCGCCAGCAGCCGGGGACAGGGGATCAATGAGCAGTTCTTC
TRBV27,TRBJ2-5,TRBD1,NA,CASSHGQGWTQYF,TGTGCCAGCAGCCACGGACAGGGTTGGACCCAGTACTTC
TRBV2,TRBJ1-2,NA,few,CASTFEGRNYGYTF,TGTGCCAGCACCTTCGAGGGACGGAACTATGGCTACACCTTC
TRBV7-2,TRBJ1-4,NA,few,CASSPRQGLGEKLFF,TGTGCCAGCAGCCCACGGCAGGGGTTAGGTGAAAAACTGTTTTTT
TRBV7-2,TRBJ1-4,NA,many,CASSLGGRTNEKLFF,TGTGCCAGCAGCTTGGGTGGGAGGACTAATGAAAAACTGTTTTTT
TRBV19,TRBJ1-2,NA,NA,CASSIQEARVSQGYTF,TGTGCCAGTAGTATTCAGGAAGCTCGGGTGAGCCAAGGCTACACCTTC
TRBV28,TRBJ2-7,NA,many,CASSPPGLTYEQYF,TGTGCCAGCAGTCCCCCGGGACTCACCTACGAGCAGTACTTC
TRBV7-9,TRBJ1-5,NA,many,CASSSESPMGNQPQHF,TGTGCCAGCAGCTCGGAATCTCCTATGGGCAATCAGCCCCAGCATTTT
TRBV6-2/TRBV6-3,TRBJ1-5,NA,NA,CASSQGGFSQPQHF,TGTGCCAGCAGCCAAGGGGGTTTTAGTCAGCCCCAGCATTTT
TRBV7-2,TRBJ2-1,NA,many,CASSLARVGVEQFF,TGTGCCAGCAGCTTAGCGCGAGTCGGCGTTGAGCAGTTCTTC
TRBV12-3/TRBV12-4,TRBJ2-1,NA,few,CASSLLGFSEQFF,TGTGCCAGCAGTTTATTGGGATTCAGTGAGCAGTTCTTC
TRBV6-5,TRBJ2-7,NA,few,CASSYQAQGYEQYF,TGTGCCAGCAGTTACCAAGCACAGGGCTACGAGCAGTACTTC
TRBV19,TRBJ2-2,TRBD2,many,CASRTSGRVNTGELFF,TGTGCCAGTAGGACTAGCGGGAGAGTGAACACCGGGGAGCTGTTTTTT
TRBV20-1,TRBJ2-2,TRBD1,NA,CSAPNRDRPNTGELFF,TGCAGTGCCCCAAACCGGGACAGGCCCAACACCGGGGAGCTGTTTTTT
TRBV11-3,TRBJ1-1,NA,NA,CASSLESSSTEAFF,TGTGCCAGCAGCTTAGAATCGAGCTCCACTGAAGCTTTCTTT
TRBV14,TRBJ2-7,TRBD2,NA,CASSLSGREYEQYF,TGTGCCAGCAGCCTAAGCGGGAGAGAATACGAGCAGTACTTC
TRBV2,TRBJ2-7,TRBD2,NA,CASSPSGIPYEQYF,TGTGCCAGCAGTCCTAGCGGGATCCCCTACGAGCAGTACTTC
TRBV2,TRBJ2-7,NA,NA,CASNPRASANYEQYF,TGTGCCAGCAACCCACGGGCCTCAGCAAACTACGAGCAGTACTTC
TRBV7-2,TRBJ1-1,NA,many,CASSLAGAVAAFF,TGTGCCAGCAGCTTAGCCGGGGCCGTGGCAGCTTTCTTT
TRBV29-1,TRBJ1-2,TRBD1,NA,CSVPGTGGGGTF,TGCAGCGTTCCCGGGACAGGGGGAGGCGGCACCTTC
TRBV7-2,TRBJ1-5,NA,many,CASSRTIVSNQPQHF,TGTGCCAGCAGCCGGACAATTGTCTCCAATCAGCCCCAGCATTTT
TRBV28,TRBJ2-7,NA,NA,CATRRPVEQYF,TGTGCCACCCGGAGACCCGTCGAGCAGTACTTC
TRBV7-2,TRBJ1-5,TRBD1,many,CASSKGQGNQPQHF,TGTGCCAGCAGTAAGGGACAGGGAAATCAGCCCCAGCATTTT
TRBV7-2,TRBJ1-1,TRBD1,NA,CASSWRQGGSEAFF,TGTGCCAGCAGCTGGAGACAGGGAGGCTCTGAAGCTTTCTTT
TRBV27,TRBJ2-3,NA,NA,CASSFKRTTGTDTQYF,TGTGCCAGCAGTTTTAAAAGGACAACTGGCACAGATACGCAGTATTTT
TRBV7-2,TRBJ1-1,NA,many,CASSQGPNTEAFF,TGTGCCAGCAGCCAAGGACCGAACACTGAAGCTTTCTTT
TRBV15,TRBJ2-4,TRBD1,once,CATSRAGTEENIQYF,TGTGCCACCAGCCGCGCCGGGACAGAGGAAAACATTCAGTACTTC
TRBV6-2/TRBV6-3,TRBJ1-2,NA,NA,CASRSRESGGYTF,TGTGCCAGCAGATCAAGGGAGTCCGGTGGCTACACCTTC
TRBV7-2,TRBJ2-7,TRBD2,many,CASSRFAGGRTSSYEQYF,TGTGCCAGCAGCCGCTTCGCGGGCGGGAGGACGAGCTCCTACGAGCAGTACTTC
TRBV12-3/TRBV12-4,TRBJ1-1,TRBD1,many,CASSWTGRLEAFF,TGTGCCAGCAGCTGGACAGGCCGACTTGAAGCTTTCTTT
TRBV7-2,TRBJ1-5,NA,many,CASSLARDGNQPQHF,TGTGCCAGCAGCTTAGCCAGGGACGGCAATCAGCCCCAGCATTTT
TRBV6-2/TRBV6-3,TRBJ1-5,TRBD1,NA,CASSRARQGVSNQPQHF,TGTGCCAGCAGCCGCGCCAGACAGGGGGTTAGCAATCAGCCCCAGCATTTT
TRBV10-3,TRBJ2-5,NA,few,CAISLDVQETQYF,TGTGCCATCAGCCTGGATGTTCAAGAGACCCAGTACTTC
TRBV30,TRBJ1-6,TRBD1,few,CAGGQGYSPLHF,TGTGCCGGGGGACAGGGCTATTCACCCCTCCACTTT
TRBV5-1,TRBJ2-3,NA,NA,CASSLVGMGGTSTDTQYF,TGCGCCAGCAGCTTGGTTGGGATGGGCGGAACTAGCACAGATACGCAGTATTTT
TRBV28,TRBJ2-3,NA,NA,CASTTPRDTQYF,TGTGCCAGCACCACCCCACGGGATACGCAGTATTTT
TRBV5-1,TRBJ2-2,NA,NA,CASSRDRSGLVGELFF,TGCGCCAGCAGCAGAGACAGGTCTGGGCTAGTCGGGGAGCTGTTTTTT
TRBV7-2,TRBJ1-3,NA,few,CASNYGGISGNTIYF,TGTGCCAGCAACTACGGGGGGATCTCTGGAAACACCATATATTTT
TRBV6-2/TRBV6-3,TRBJ2-5,NA,many,CASSYEGRAETQYF,TGTGCCAGCAGTTACGAAGGCAGGGCGGAGACCCAGTACTTC
TRBV29-1,TRBJ1-5,NA,NA,CSARGGDGNQPQHF,TGCAGCGCCCGAGGAGGGGATGGCAATCAGCCCCAGCATTTT
TRBV10-3,TRBJ1-5,NA,NA,CAISDQGQSNQPQHF,TGTGCCATCAGTGATCAGGGACAAAGCAATCAGCCCCAGCATTTT